These T cell receptor beta chains were read from a single sample in a study of post-analysis software for immune sequencing data. MiXCR was run by TCRdb on the PCR reads, yielding one entry per CDR3 protein. The profile covers roughly 160,000 distinct CDR3 sequences, with around 36% appearing a single time and 28% taken by the ten largest. Sequencing was performed on blood, taken after autologous hematopoietic stem cell transplantation. The receptors stem from a girl between 10 and 17 years old with multiple sclerosis. The CDR3 runs from the conserved cysteine through the conserved F or W. D genes are given only for firm matches. Some rows have no size entry. The others give once, few or many, or a class for an expanded clone.

TRBV28	NA	NA	TRBJ2-5	CASTMYRRRETQYF	TGTGCCAGCACTATGTACAGGCGGAGGGAGACCCAGTACTTC
TRBV2	few	NA	TRBJ2-3	CASDRQNTDTQYF	TGTGCCAGCGACCGACAGAACACAGATACGCAGTATTTT
TRBV5-1	few	NA	TRBJ2-5	CASRGGEETQYF	TGCGCCAGCAGGGGGGGTGAGGAGACCCAGTACTTC
TRBV29-1	few	NA	TRBJ2-5	CSGAHDPGGTQYF	TGCAGCGGCGCCCACGACCCGGGTGGGACCCAGTACTTC
TRBV5-1	NA	TRBD1	TRBJ2-5	CASSSLGTGETQYF	TGCGCCAGCAGCTCGCTCGGGACAGGGGAGACCCAGTACTTC
TRBV7-8	few	TRBD2	TRBJ2-7	CASSLRRSGSNEQYF	TGTGCCAGCAGCCTCCGGAGAAGCGGGAGTAACGAGCAGTACTTC
TRBV13	few	NA	TRBJ2-5	CASSLVETQYF	TGTGCCAGCAGCTTAGTCGAGACCCAGTACTTC
TRBV28	NA	NA	TRBJ2-7	CASSLREIRDEQYF	TGTGCCAGCAGTTTAAGGGAGATAAGGGACGAGCAGTACTTC
TRBV4-3	few	TRBD2	TRBJ2-1	CASSQALAGARGLLGQFF	TGCGCCAGCAGCCAAGCCTTAGCGGGTGCGCGGGGATTGTTAGGGCAGTTCTTC
TRBV24-1	once	NA	TRBJ2-1	CATSAFHSGLGGEQFF	TGTGCCACCAGTGCGTTTCACAGCGGTTTGGGGGGTGAGCAGTTCTTC
TRBV5-6	NA	TRBD1	TRBJ1-6	CASSFSGQGLSPLHF	TGTGCCAGCAGCTTTTCAGGACAGGGGCTTTCACCCCTCCACTTT
TRBV5-1	many	NA	TRBJ2-7	CASTADRGSREQYF	TGCGCCAGCACCGCAGACCGGGGATCTCGGGAGCAGTACTTC
TRBV3-1	few	NA	TRBJ2-4	CASSQNPGEREYF	TGTGCCAGCAGCCAAAACCCAGGGGAAAGGGAGTACTTC
TRBV12-3/TRBV12-4	NA	NA	TRBJ1-2	CASSLAPSEGYTF	TGTGCCAGCAGTTTAGCCCCCTCGGAGGGCTACACCTTC
TRBV28	many	NA	TRBJ2-7	CASSLVGAEQYF	TGTGCCAGCAGTTTAGTGGGAGCCGAGCAGTACTTC
TRBV12-3/TRBV12-4	few	NA	TRBJ1-1	CASTPAEDTEAFF	TGTGCCAGCACCCCGGCGGAGGACACTGAAGCTTTCTTT
TRBV2	NA	NA	TRBJ2-7	CASSAGTSLYEQYF	TGTGCCAGCAGTGCGGGGACTTCCCTCTACGAGCAGTACTTC
TRBV7-2	NA	NA	TRBJ2-7	CASSLRGPGGEQYF	TGTGCCAGCAGCTTAAGGGGTCCCGGCGGCGAGCAGTACTTC
TRBV7-9	NA	TRBD2	TRBJ2-1	CASSSIRLAGGSYNEQFF	TGTGCCAGCAGCTCCATACGACTAGCGGGAGGTTCCTACAATGAGCAGTTCTTC
TRBV2	once	TRBD2	TRBJ2-1	CASSLAGGWGNEQFF	TGTGCCAGCAGTTTAGCGGGAGGATGGGGAAATGAGCAGTTCTTC
TRBV7-6	few	NA	TRBJ2-1	CASSSLAGRTQSADEQFF	TGTGCCAGCAGCTCATTAGCTGGGCGGACCCAGAGTGCGGATGAGCAGTTCTTC
TRBV4-1	few	NA	TRBJ1-5	CASSQESFNQPQHF	TGCGCCAGCAGCCAAGAATCCTTCAATCAGCCCCAGCATTTT
TRBV10-3	few	TRBD1	TRBJ2-7	CAIGTDSSYEQYF	TGTGCCATCGGGACAGATAGCTCCTACGAGCAGTACTTC
TRBV5-4	many	TRBD2	TRBJ2-6	CASSLASTSGTSLRSGANVLTF	TGTGCCAGCAGCTTGGCCAGTACTAGCGGGACTTCACTGCGCTCTGGGGCCAACGTCCTGACTTTC
TRBV18	NA	NA	TRBJ1-2	CASSLRGGGYGYTF	TGTGCCAGCTCTCTCCGTGGGGGTGGCTATGGCTACACCTTC
TRBV20-1	NA	NA	TRBJ2-7	CSASQRPYEQYF	TGCAGTGCTAGTCAGCGACCCTACGAGCAGTACTTC
TRBV16	many	TRBD1	TRBJ2-7	CASSQKVGTGNYEQYF	TGTGCCAGCAGCCAGAAAGTTGGGACAGGGAATTACGAGCAGTACTTC
TRBV7-2	once	NA	TRBJ2-1	CASSPLGVPVQFF	TGTGCCAGCAGCCCCCTGGGGGTGCCAGTGCAGTTCTTC
TRBV6-1	NA	NA	TRBJ2-5	CASSVGRAQETQYF	TGTGCCAGCAGTGTGGGCAGAGCACAAGAGACCCAGTACTTC
TRBV2	NA	NA	TRBJ2-4	CASSEGLTGLGKNIQYF	TGTGCCAGCAGTGAAGGCCTCACGGGTCTAGGCAAAAACATTCAGTACTTC
TRBV20-1	few	TRBD1	TRBJ1-1	CSASSFQGGTEAFF	TGCAGTGCTAGTTCTTTCCAGGGGGGGACTGAAGCTTTCTTT
TRBV20-1	NA	NA	TRBJ2-7	CSARVWRVSSYEQYF	TGCAGTGCTAGAGTGTGGAGGGTCTCCTCCTACGAGCAGTACTTC
TRBV14	once	TRBD2	TRBJ2-1	CASSQGLADSYNEQFF	TGTGCCAGCAGCCAAGGGCTAGCGGACTCCTACAATGAGCAGTTCTTC
TRBV5-6	NA	NA	TRBJ2-7	CASRYEQYF	TGTGCCAGCCGGTACGAGCAGTACTTC
TRBV3-1	NA	NA	TRBJ1-5	CASSHQGHGNQPQHF	TGTGCCAGCAGCCACCAAGGGCACGGTAATCAGCCCCAGCATTTT
TRBV5-8	few	NA	TRBJ1-5	CASSLVGHPPQHF	TGTGCCAGCAGTTTAGTAGGGCATCCGCCCCAGCATTTT
TRBV25-1	NA	TRBD1	TRBJ2-7	CASRGRTGGYEQYF	TGTGCCAGCAGGGGTCGGACAGGGGGCTACGAGCAGTACTTC
TRBV27	NA	NA	TRBJ1-2	CASSPGSRYGYTF	TGTGCCAGCAGTCCCGGGTCCCGGTATGGCTACACCTTC